Below, 21 T cell receptor beta chains from the same sample are listed, as sequenced in a study of OX40 agonist ivuxolimab in advanced cancers. Libraries were prepared by immunoSEQ multiplex PCR; TCRdb keeps only in-frame clonotypes and omits some of them. The table has tens of thousands of clones, roughly 90% seen once; the top ten hold roughly 0.72%. The sequencing used CD4+ or CD8+ T cells sorted from blood, collected in a trial of the OX40 agonist ivuxolimab. All receptors derive from an adult with an advanced solid tumor such as melanoma, head and neck, liver or kidney cancer.

The chain links TRBV7-8 to TRBJ1-2; D not certain. V lost 2 bases to trimming and J lost 3 bases, with 7 bases between them. Germline CDR1 SGHVS, CDR2 FQNEAQ. This CDR3 has 13 amino acids. The CDR3 nucleotides read TGTGCCAGCAGCTTAAGACGGGACTATGGCTACACCTTC. It encodes CASSLRRDYGYTF.

The chain has TRBV9 and TRBJ2-5; 12 nucleotides agree with TRBD2. This CDR3 is 16 amino acids long. Germline lookup yields CDR1 SGDLS and CDR2 YYNGEE. With V trimmed by 3 bases and J by 4 bases, 7 bases remained unmatched. The CDR3 spells CASSAQTSGGPETQYF. In DNA, the CDR3 is TGTGCCAGCAGCGCACAGACTAGCGGGGGCCCAGAGACCCAGTACTTC.

This clone showed up just a few times. This chain joins TRBV19 and TRBJ2-6, with D possibly TRBD2 on 6 matching bases. The CDR3 runs to 15 residues. Per germline, CDR1 LNHDA and CDR2 SQIVND (reference sequence). The V and J ends lost 3 bases and 2 bases respectively, with 8 bases between them. CDR3 in DNA: TGTGCCAGTAGTATGGAGGGTACTGGGGCCAACGTCCTGACTTTC. Its translation: CASSMEGTGANVLTF.

A note on this clone: Mismatch with germline at one junction end may stem from a read error. The chain carries TRBV2 and TRBJ2-2, with D perhaps TRBD1 (5 bases). CDR3 length: 14 amino acids. The germline gives CDR1 SNHLY, CDR2 FYNNEI. In DNA, the CDR3 is TGTGCGAGCAGTGTTGGGGCAGGCGGCGGGGAGCTGTTTTTT. As protein: CASSVGAGGGELFF. Drawing the rest from reference TRBV2 and TRBJ2-2, the complete variable domain is EPEVTQTPSHQVTQMGQEVILRCVPISNHLYFYWYRQILGQKVEFLVSFYNNEISEKSEIFDDQFSVERPDGSNFTLKIRSTKLEDSAMYFCASSVGAGGGELFFGEGSRLTVL.

The J gene is TRBJ1-4, the V gene TRBV18; perhaps TRBD1 as D (6 bases). Trimming pared 2 bases from V and 7 bases from J, leaving 17 bases between. Germline V gives CDR1 KGHSH, CDR2 LQKENI. This CDR3 contains 16 residues. CDR3 protein: CASSPDHAGTSEKLFF. DNA for the CDR3: TGTGCCAGCTCACCAGACCATGCAGGGACAAGTGAAAAACTGTTTTTT.

V is TRBV6-1 and J is TRBJ1-1; D may be TRBD1 (5 bases). Per the germline V gene, CDR1 is MNHNS and CDR2 is SASEGT. The germline V and J ends were trimmed by 3 bases and 0 bases, with 11 bases remaining between them. The CDR3 covers 15 residues. DNA for the CDR3: TGTGCCAGCAGTGACCCGACAGTAATGAACACTGAAGCTTTCTTT. Protein product: CASSDPTVMNTEAFF.

The V gene is TRBV11-1, the J gene TRBJ2-3, with 10 bases matching TRBD1. Germline CDR1 and CDR2: SGHAT and FQDESV (reference sequence). With 5 bases clipped from V and 2 bases from J, the junction kept 4 bases outside the gene matches. CDR3 length: 15 residues. The CDR3 coding sequence is TGTGCCAGCAGCCGCGGGACAGGGGACACAGATACGCAGTATTTT. This gives the protein CASSRGTGDTDTQYF.

The chain has TRBV25-1 and TRBJ2-7, with 7 bases that match TRBD1. The CDR3 is made up of 15 amino acids. CDR1 is MGHDK, CDR2 SYGVNS, per germline. With 4 bases clipped from V and 3 bases from J, the junction kept 9 bases outside the gene matches. This CDR3 reads CASSGTTGQYYEQYF. The CDR3 bases are TGTGCCAGCAGTGGGACGACGGGACAGTACTACGAGCAGTACTTC.

This sequence joins TRBV30 and TRBJ2-2, with 8 bases matching TRBD2. From germline, CDR1 is GTSNPN and CDR2 SVGIG (reference sequence). Losses at the gene ends were 0 bases for V and 7 bases for J; bases not matched to a gene: 13. CDR3 length: 17 residues. The CDR3 nucleotides are TGTGCCTGGAGTGTACGGCGACTAGCGATGGATAACGGGGAGCTGTTTTTT. Translation gives CAWSVRRLAMDNGELFF.

The V gene is TRBV2, the J gene TRBJ2-7, with D maybe TRBD1 (6 bases). Germline CDR1 is SNHLY and CDR2 is FYNNEI. The CDR3 contains 13 residues. The V end lost 2 bases, the J end lost 3 bases, and 8 bases lay between the germline ends. CDR3 nucleotides: TGTGCCAGCAGTGAACAGGGGCTCTACGAGCAGTACTTC. It is translated as CASSEQGLYEQYF.

The chain combines TRBV2 with TRBJ2-6; D is unresolved. The V gene lost 4 bases and the J gene lost 0 bases, with 7 bases spanning the gap. From germline, CDR1 is SNHLY and CDR2 FYNNEI. CDR3 length: 15 residues. CDR3 sequence reads: CASSVHNSGANVLTF. The CDR3 DNA sequence: TGTGCCAGCAGTGTACATAACTCTGGGGCCAACGTCCTGACTTTC.

The chain employs TRBV10-3 and TRBJ1-1; D uncertain. Germline CDR1 reads ENHRY; CDR2 reads SYGVKD. The CDR3 has 11 amino acids. V lost 3 bases and J 9 bases, leaving 8 bases between the germline ends. The CDR3 loop reads CAISDGLQAFF. The CDR3 nucleotides are TGTGCCATCAGTGATGGATTACAAGCTTTCTTT.

The V and J genes are TRBV9 and TRBJ1-5, with D possibly being TRBD1 (5 bases). The CDR3 extends over 17 amino acids. In germline, CDR1 is SGDLS, CDR2 YYNGEE. The V and J ends lost 3 bases and 5 bases respectively, with 21 bases between them. CDR3 in DNA: TGTGCCAGCAGCGATGAGAACGAGGGGCGAGAGTATCAGCCCCAGCATTTT. This gives the protein CASSDENEGREYQPQHF.

This chain links TRBV29-1 with TRBJ2-7, with TRBD2 identical over 12 bases. In germline, CDR1 is SQVTM, CDR2 ANQGSEA. The CDR3 contains 15 residues. The V gene end was trimmed by 6 bases and the J gene end by 0 bases; junction bases not matched to a gene: 6. In DNA form, the CDR3 reads TGCAGCGTCGGACTAGCGGGAAGGTCCTCCTACGAGCAGTACTTC. It yields the protein CSVGLAGRSSYEQYF.

CDR3 amino acids: CARSLRLAASEQYF. Here the CDR3 DNA reads TGTGCCAGAAGCCTTAGACTAGCGGCCTCAGAGCAGTACTTC. This chain joins TRBV5-3 and TRBJ2-7; 9 bases match TRBD2. TRBV5-3 is an ORF, and what it does is uncertain. The CDR3 is made up of 14 amino acids. With V trimmed by 4 bases and J by 7 bases, 9 bases remained unmatched.

The chain joins TRBV6-5 to TRBJ2-7, with D possibly being TRBD1 or TRBD2 (5 bases each). Germline values: CDR1 MNHEY, CDR2 SVGAGI. Trimming took 4 bases from V and 5 from J, leaving 21 bases between them. The CDR3 length is 16 residues. The CDR3 nucleotides are TGTGCCAGCAGTTTTACACCGACGGGGCCAAAAAACGAGCAGTACTTC. It translates to CASSFTPTGPKNEQYF.

The CDR3: CASSPGTHYNEQFF. The CDR3 nucleotides are TGTGCCAGCAGCCCAGGGACGCACTACAATGAGCAGTTCTTC. This chain links TRBV7-8 with TRBJ2-1; the D call may be TRBD1 or TRBD2 (5 bases each). The CDR3 runs 14 residues. Germline V CDR1 and CDR2: SGHVS, FQNEAQ. Trimming removed 5 bases at V and 3 bases at J, with 11 bases between.

The chain uses TRBV5-1 and TRBJ2-7; 7 nucleotides agree with TRBD1. The CDR3 runs 15 residues. Trimming at V came to 4 bases and at J to 2 bases, leaving 9 bases not matched to a gene. CDR1 and CDR2 from the germline V gene are SGHRS and YFSETQ. The chain's CDR3 is CASSIDRVQAYEQYF. The CDR3 DNA sequence: TGCGCCAGCAGCATCGACAGGGTCCAAGCCTACGAGCAGTACTTC.

This clone showed up just once. The chain carries TRBV19 and TRBJ2-2; D tentatively reads TRBD1 or TRBD2 (6 bases each). V gave up 6 bases and J gave up 4 bases, with 18 bases separating them. Germline assignment: CDR1 LNHDA and CDR2 SQIVND (reference sequence). The CDR3 is made up of 16 amino acids. As DNA, the CDR3 is TGTGCCAGTAGGCCCGAGGGGGGAACTTTCACCGGGGAGCTGTTTTTT. It encodes CASRPEGGTFTGELFF.

This clone was counted between two and nine times. V and J are TRBV9 and TRBJ2-1; tentatively, D is TRBD1 or TRBD2 (5 bases each). Trimming removed 0 bases from V and 3 bases from J, with 10 bases in between. CDR1 is SGDLS, CDR2 YYNGEE, per germline. The CDR3 runs 15 residues. The chain's CDR3 is CASSVAVGDYNEQFF. CDR3 bases: TGTGCCAGCAGCGTAGCCGTGGGGGACTACAATGAGCAGTTCTTC.

This clone was recorded a few times. This rearrangement joins TRBV20-1 to TRBJ1-2; a possible D gene is TRBD1 (5 bases). The CDR3 contains 11 residues. V was pared by 5 bases and J by 8 bases, with 12 bases between. Germline V CDR1 and CDR2: DFQATT, SNEGSKA (reference sequence). CDR3 loop: CSADRDGGYTF. DNA for the CDR3: TGCAGTGCTGACCGGGACGGGGGCTACACCTTC.